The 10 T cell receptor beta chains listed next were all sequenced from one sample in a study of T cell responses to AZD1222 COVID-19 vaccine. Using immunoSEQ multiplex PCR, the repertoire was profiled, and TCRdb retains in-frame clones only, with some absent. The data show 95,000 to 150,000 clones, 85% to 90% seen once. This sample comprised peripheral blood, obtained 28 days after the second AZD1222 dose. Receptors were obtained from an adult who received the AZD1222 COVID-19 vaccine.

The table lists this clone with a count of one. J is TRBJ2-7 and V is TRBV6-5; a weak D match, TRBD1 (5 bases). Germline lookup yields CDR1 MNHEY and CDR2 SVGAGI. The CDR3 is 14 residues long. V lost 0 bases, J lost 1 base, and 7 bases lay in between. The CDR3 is CASSYSRGSYEQYF. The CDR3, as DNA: TGTGCCAGCAGTTACTCAAGGGGATCCTACGAGCAGTACTTC.

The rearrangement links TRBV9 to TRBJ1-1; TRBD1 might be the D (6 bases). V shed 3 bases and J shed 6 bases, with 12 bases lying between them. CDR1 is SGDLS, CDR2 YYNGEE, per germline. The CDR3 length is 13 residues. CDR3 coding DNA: TGTGCCAGCAGCGAACAGGGTGCGGCTGAAGCTTTCTTT. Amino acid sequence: CASSEQGAAEAFF.

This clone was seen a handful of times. The CDR3 DNA reads as TGTGCCAGCAGCTTAGGGGACAGGCAGTATCCCCTCCACTTT. Its protein product is CASSLGDRQYPLHF. The chain employs TRBV7-2 and TRBJ1-6, with 8 bases that match TRBD1. V was clipped by 1 base and J by 13 bases; unmatched bases: 6. CDR3 length equals 14 residues. Germline lookup yields CDR1 SGHTA and CDR2 FQGNSA.

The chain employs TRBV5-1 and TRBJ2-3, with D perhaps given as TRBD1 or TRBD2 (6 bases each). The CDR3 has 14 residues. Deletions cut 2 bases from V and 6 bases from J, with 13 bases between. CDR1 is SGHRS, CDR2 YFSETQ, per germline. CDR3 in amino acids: CASSFGGPEDTQYF. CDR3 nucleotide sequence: TGCGCCAGCAGCTTTGGGGGGCCTGAGGATACGCAGTATTTT.

The CDR3 DNA follows: TGCGCCAGCAGCACCCCAGGGGGGAACACCGGGGAGCTGTTTTTT. Protein product: CASSTPGGNTGELFF. V usage is TRBV5-1 and J usage is TRBJ2-2, with TRBD1 matching 7 bases. The CDR3 runs 15 residues. Germline CDR1 SGHRS, CDR2 YFSETQ. V dropped 4 bases and J dropped 1; count of bases not matched to a gene: 4.

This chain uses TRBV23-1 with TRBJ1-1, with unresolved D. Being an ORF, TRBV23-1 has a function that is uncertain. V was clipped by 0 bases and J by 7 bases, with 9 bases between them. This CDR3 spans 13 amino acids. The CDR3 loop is CASSQSMGVEAFF. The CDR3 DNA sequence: TGCGCCAGCAGTCAATCTATGGGTGTTGAAGCTTTCTTT.

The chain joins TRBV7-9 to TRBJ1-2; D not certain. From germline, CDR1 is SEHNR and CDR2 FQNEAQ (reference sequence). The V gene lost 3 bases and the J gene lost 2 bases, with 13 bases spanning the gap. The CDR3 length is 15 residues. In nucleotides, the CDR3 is TGTGCCAGCAGCTTGGGCCTGGGAGCCAACTATGGCTACACCTTC. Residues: CASSLGLGANYGYTF.

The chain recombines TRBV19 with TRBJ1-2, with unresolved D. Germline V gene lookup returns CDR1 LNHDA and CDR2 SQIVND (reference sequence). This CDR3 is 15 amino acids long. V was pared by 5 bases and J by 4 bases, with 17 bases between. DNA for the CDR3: TGTGCCAGTAGTCATACGGTCACCCCGGGCTATGGCTACACCTTC. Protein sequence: CASSHTVTPGYGYTF.

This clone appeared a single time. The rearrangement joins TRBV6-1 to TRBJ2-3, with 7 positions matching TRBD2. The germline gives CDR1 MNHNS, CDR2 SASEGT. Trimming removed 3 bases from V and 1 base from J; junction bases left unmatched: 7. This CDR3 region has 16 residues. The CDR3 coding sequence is TGTGCCAGCAGTGACCAACGGGGGAGGGGCACAGATACGCAGTATTTT. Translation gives CASSDQRGRGTDTQYF.

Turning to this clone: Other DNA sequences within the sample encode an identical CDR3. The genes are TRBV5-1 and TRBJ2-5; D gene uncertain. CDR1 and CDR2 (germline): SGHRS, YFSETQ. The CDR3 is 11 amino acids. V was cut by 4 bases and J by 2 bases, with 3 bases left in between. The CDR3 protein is CASSRQETQYF. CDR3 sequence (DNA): TGCGCCAGCAGCAGACAAGAGACCCAGTACTTC.